These 31 T cell receptor beta chains share one sample of origin, sequenced in a study of regulatory T cells in long-lasting Graves disease. Documented time point: newly diagnosed GD, antithyroid drugs for less than 3 months. The TCR library was made from RNA extracted from PBMCs. Investigators prepared the TCR beta libraries by applying iRepertoire HTBI primers and Arm-PCR of CDR3 regions. MiXCR was run by TCRdb on the multiplex PCR reads, yielding one entry per CDR3 protein. The sample includes about 560,000 distinct CDR3 sequences, 16% seen only once; the top ten take 12%. The same sample was also used in a study of T cells in Graves' hyperthyroidism and ophthalmopathy.

The sample consisted of peripheral blood mononuclear cells (PBMCs), taken at new diagnosis, from a patient treated with antithyroid drugs. These receptors all come from a man younger than 35 with Graves disease.

About this clonotype: An end of the junction does not agree with germline; a read error may underlie this. The chain uses TRBV6-2 or TRBV6-3 and TRBJ2-7, with D possibly being TRBD1 (6 bases). The germline gives CDR1 MNHEY, CDR2 SVGEGT. This CDR3 is 15 amino acids long. This chain's CDR3 is CASSLGGHFPYKQYF. CDR3 DNA: TGTGCCAGCAGTCTTGGGGGACATTTTCCCTACAAGCAGTACTTC.

This clonotype has only a few counts. J is TRBJ1-1 and V is TRBV2, with D perhaps matching TRBD1 (5 bases). This CDR3 spans 14 amino acids. Germline V gene sequence: CDR1 SNHLY, CDR2 FYNNEI. Trimming took off 11 bases at V and 6 bases at J, with 22 bases between the two ends. CDR3 bases: TGTGCCGGAGTGGACCCGGGGGGGTTCGCTGAAGCTTTCTTT. Its translation is CAGVDPGGFAEAFF. The variable domain in full, completed from reference TRBV2 and TRBJ1-1, reads EPEVTQTPSHQVTQMGQEVILRCVPISNHLYFYWYRQILGQKVEFLVSFYNNEISEKSEIFDDQFSVERPDGSNFTLKIRSTKLEDSAMYFCAGVDPGGFAEAFFGQGTRLTVV.

The V and J genes are TRBV4-1 and TRBJ1-1, with D possibly matching TRBD1 (5 bases). The V end lost 1 base, the J end lost 3 bases, and 33 bases lay between the germline ends. CDR3 length equals 22 residues. Germline assignment: CDR1 MGHRA and CDR2 YSYEKL. This CDR3 is CASSQVLSPRARQGLWDTEAFF. The CDR3 nucleotides read TGCGCCAGCAGCCAAGTCCTTTCCCCAAGGGCGAGGCAGGGTCTCTGGGACACTGAAGCTTTCTTT.

The chain combines TRBV24-1 with TRBJ2-3; D gene ambiguous. In germline, CDR1 is KGHDR, CDR2 SFDVKD. The CDR3 loop spans 15 amino acids. Trimming took 1 base from V and 5 from J, leaving 12 bases between them. CDR3 sequence (DNA): TGTGCCACCAGTGATTTCGGCGCGGAGCGAGATACGCAGTATTTT. This gives the protein CATSDFGAERDTQYF.

This clonotype was counted ten times or more. The chain couples TRBV5-1 to TRBJ2-1, with TRBD2 matching 9 bases. The junction had 6 bases not matched to a gene; V was cut back by 4 bases and J by 7 bases. Germline V gene data show CDR1 as SGHRS and CDR2 as YFSETQ. The CDR3 runs to 14 residues. Here the CDR3 DNA reads TGCGCCAGCAGCGTGGGGACTAGCCCAAATGAGCAGTTCTTC. This codes for CASSVGTSPNEQFF.

About this clonotype: A read error may explain this, as a much larger clone is one base away. The J gene is TRBJ2-7, the V gene TRBV28; tentative D call: TRBD1 (6 bases). CDR3 length equals 14 residues. Trimming pared 6 bases from V and 5 bases from J, leaving 17 bases between. Germline CDR1 and CDR2: MDHEN and SYDVKM. The chain's CDR3 is CASSLPDSPHEQYF. As DNA, the CDR3 is TGTGCCAGCAGCCTTCCGGACAGCCCCCACGAGCAGTACTTC.

This clonotype showed up just a few times. This chain links TRBV24-1 with TRBJ2-1, with 8 bases matching TRBD1. This CDR3 has 14 residues. The ends lost 4 bases at V and 8 bases at J; junction bases unmatched: 6. Germline V gene data show CDR1 as KGHDR and CDR2 as SFDVKD. The CDR3 region has the DNA TGTGCCACCAGTGACTCGGACAGGGTCTATGAGCAGTTCTTC. Amino acids: CATSDSDRVYEQFF.

In this sample, this clonotype turned up a few times. The chain combines TRBV7-6 with TRBJ1-6, with D tentatively TRBD1 (5 bases). The CDR3 is made up of 14 amino acids. CDR1 is SGHVS, CDR2 FNYEAQ, per germline. V shed 5 bases and J shed 7 bases, with 12 bases lying between them. DNA of the CDR3: TGTGCCAGCAGCCCCGGGACGGAAAATTCACCCCTCCACTTT. It translates to CASSPGTENSPLHF. The full variable domain, completed using reference TRBV7-6 and TRBJ1-6, is GAGVSQSPRYKVTKRGQDVALRCDPISGHVSLYWYRQALGQGPEFLTYFNYEAQQDKSGLPNDRFSAERPEGSISTLTIQRTEQRDSAMYRCASSPGTENSPLHFGNGTRLTVT.

This chain connects TRBV5-8 to TRBJ2-5; D call uncertain. V was pared by 0 bases and J by 5 bases, with 11 bases between. This CDR3 has 14 residues. Germline V CDR1 and CDR2: SGHTS, YDEGEE. The CDR3 region has the DNA TGTGCCAGCAGCTTGGATCAGGTCCGGGAGACCCAGTACTTC. The encoded protein is CASSLDQVRETQYF. The complete variable domain, with remaining parts taken from reference TRBV5-8 and TRBJ2-5, reads EAGVTQSPTHLIKTRGQQATLRCSPISGHTSVYWYQQALGLGLQFLLWYDEGEERNRGNFPPRFSGRQFPNYSSELNVNALELEDSALYLCASSLDQVRETQYFGPGTRLLVL.

This clonotype was seen a few times. This chain links TRBV27 with TRBJ1-6; D unresolved. Trimming stripped 7 bases from V and 7 bases from J, with 14 bases between. CDR3 size: 14 residues. Germline CDR1 is MNHEY and CDR2 is SMNVEV (reference sequence). The CDR3 DNA sequence: TGTGCCAGCAATCCTCGAGGAGAGAATTCACCCCTCCACTTT. This translates into CASNPRGENSPLHF.

On this clonotype: This may stem from a read error, because a much larger clone lies one nucleotide away. The chain is built from TRBV28 and TRBJ2-1; 9 nucleotides agree with TRBD2. V was clipped by 4 bases and J by 5 bases; unmatched bases: 6. The CDR3 extends over 15 amino acids. Per the germline V gene, CDR1 is MDHEN and CDR2 is SYDVKM. The CDR3 is CASSSRLAEDNEQFF. The CDR3 DNA reads TGTGCCAGCAGTTCAAGACTAGCGGAAGACAATGAGCAGTTCTTC.

This clonotype was observed at least ten times. This sequence joins TRBV18 and TRBJ2-3, with D tentatively TRBD2 (6 bases). This CDR3 comprises 14 residues. V lost 4 bases to trimming and J lost 3 bases, with 11 bases between them. The germline gives CDR1 KGHSH, CDR2 LQKENI. The CDR3 here is CASSRGTQTDTQYF. The CDR3 coding sequence is TGTGCCAGCTCACGCGGGACGCAGACAGATACGCAGTATTTT.

This clonotype was recorded at least ten times. V is TRBV30 and J is TRBJ1-2; 7 bases agree with TRBD1. The CDR3 covers 14 residues. Germline V CDR1 and CDR2: GTSNPN, SVGIG (reference sequence). Trimming cost V 3 bases and J 8 bases; bases outside gene matches: 12. CDR3 region: CAWSKDREVGGYTF. Written as DNA, the CDR3 is TGTGCCTGGAGCAAAGACAGGGAAGTCGGGGGCTACACCTTC. Complete variable domain (other parts from reference TRBV30 and TRBJ1-2): SQTIHQWPATLVQPVGSPLSLECTVEGTSNPNLYWYRQAAGRGLQLLFYSVGIGQISSEVPQNLSASRPQDRQFILSSKKLLLSDSGFYLCAWSKDREVGGYTFGSGTRLTVV.

This clonotype was counted many times. CDR3 DNA: TGTGCCAGCAGCTACCCCTCGGGGCGGGAGGGACCCTACGAGCAGTACTTC. This sequence encodes CASSYPSGREGPYEQYF. J is TRBJ2-7 and V is TRBV7-9; 9 positions match TRBD2. This CDR3 region has 17 residues. J was trimmed by 2 bases and V by 4 bases; bases with no gene match: 12. Germline V gives CDR1 SEHNR, CDR2 FQNEAQ (reference sequence).

This clonotype was found a few times. V and J are TRBV19 and TRBJ1-5; D gene ambiguous. Germline lookup yields CDR1 LNHDA and CDR2 SQIVND (reference sequence). The germline V and J ends were trimmed by 5 bases and 1 base, with 18 bases remaining between them. This CDR3 comprises 17 residues. The chain's CDR3 is CASSYYFFRVSNQPQHF. The CDR3 DNA sequence: TGTGCCAGTAGTTATTATTTCTTCCGGGTGAGCAATCAGCCCCAGCATTTT. Supplemented by reference TRBV19 and TRBJ1-5, the full variable domain reads DGGITQSPKYLFRKEGQNVTLSCEQNLNHDAMYWYRQDPGQGLRLIYYSQIVNDFQKGDIAEGYSVSREKKESFPLTVTSAQKNPTAFYLCASSYYFFRVSNQPQHFGDGTRLSIL.

This clonotype was seen ten or more times. The V call is TRBV30, the J call TRBJ2-1; 9 bases align to TRBD2. The CDR3 is made up of 13 amino acids. Germline V gene data show CDR1 as GTSNPN and CDR2 as SVGIG (reference sequence). J lost 12 bases, V lost 0 bases, and 6 bases had no gene match. The CDR3: CAWSVLRGRGQFF. DNA for the CDR3: TGTGCCTGGAGTGTACTACGCGGGAGGGGGCAGTTCTTC.

The table lists this clonotype with many counts. V usage is TRBV11-2 and J usage is TRBJ1-1; 10 positions agree with TRBD1. Looked up from germline, CDR1 is SGHAT and CDR2 is FQNNGV. This CDR3 is 13 amino acids long. V dropped 5 bases and J dropped 10; count of bases not matched to a gene: 7. The CDR3 region is CASSNDRGQAAFF. The CDR3 region has the DNA TGTGCCAGCAGCAACGACAGGGGGCAGGCAGCTTTCTTT.

The chain couples TRBV30 to TRBJ2-1; 10 bases fit TRBD2. Trimming took 0 bases from V and 3 from J; bases not matched to a gene: 5. This CDR3 is 16 amino acids long. CDR1 and CDR2 (germline): GTSNPN, SVGIG (reference sequence). This chain's CDR3 is CAWSVPLAGVYNEQFF. The DNA of the CDR3 is TGTGCCTGGAGTGTACCCCTAGCGGGGGTCTACAATGAGCAGTTCTTC. The entire variable domain, with the rest obtained from reference TRBV30 and TRBJ2-1, is as follows: SQTIHQWPATLVQPVGSPLSLECTVEGTSNPNLYWYRQAAGRGLQLLFYSVGIGQISSEVPQNLSASRPQDRQFILSSKKLLLSDSGFYLCAWSVPLAGVYNEQFFGPGTRLTVL.

The V gene is TRBV9, the J gene TRBJ1-5, with D unresolved. CDR1 and CDR2 (germline): SGDLS, YYNGEE. V was clipped by 4 bases and J by 3 bases, with 14 bases between them. The CDR3 covers 15 residues. CDR3: CASSLHWTDNQPQHF. As DNA, the CDR3 is TGTGCCAGCAGCTTGCATTGGACGGACAATCAGCCCCAGCATTTT.

This clonotype was seen a few times. The chain links TRBV14 to TRBJ1-1; D gene unclear. The CDR3 consists of 13 residues. From germline, CDR1 is SGHDN and CDR2 FVKESK. Trimming left V 4 bases short and J 5 bases short, with 11 bases between. The chain's CDR3 is CASSPHAGTEAFF. The CDR3 DNA sequence: TGTGCCAGCAGCCCCCACGCAGGTACTGAAGCTTTCTTT.

This clonotype has more than one count but fewer than ten. The chain employs TRBV9 and TRBJ2-5, with 9 bases aligning to TRBD2. The germline CDR1 and CDR2 sequences are SGDLS and YYNGEE. The CDR3 length is 14 residues. V shed 1 base and J 2 bases; nucleotides not matched to a gene: 0. CDR3 sequence reads: CASSVLAGQETQYF. The CDR3 DNA sequence: TGTGCCAGCAGCGTACTAGCGGGGCAAGAGACCCAGTACTTC.

Comment on this clonotype: An end of the junction does not agree with germline; a read error may underlie this. The chain employs TRBV11-2 and TRBJ1-4; D not certain. This CDR3 contains 13 residues. Germline V gene lookup returns CDR1 SGHAT and CDR2 FQNNGV. The CDR3 DNA sequence: TGTGCCAGCAGCCCCGGGAGTAATGAAGAACTGTTTTTT. It is translated as CASSPGSNEELFF.

This clonotype was seen a few times. As DNA, the CDR3 is TGTGCCAGCAGCTACCTAGCGGGAGTAACAGATACGCAGTATTTT. Encoded protein: CASSYLAGVTDTQYF. The rearrangement uses TRBV7-3 and TRBJ2-3; 10 positions match TRBD2. From germline, CDR1 is SGHTA and CDR2 FQGTGA. V was clipped by 4 bases and J by 3 bases; unmatched bases: 4. This CDR3 region has 15 residues.

A note on this clonotype: This may come from a read error, since a much larger clone is one base off. The rearrangement joins TRBV10-3 to TRBJ2-2; possible D gene TRBD2, 5 bases. The CDR3 spans 16 residues. Germline CDR1 reads ENHRY; CDR2 reads SYGVKD. V dropped 0 bases and J dropped 5 bases, with 13 bases sitting between them. CDR3 loop: CAISESTERETGELFF. As DNA, the CDR3 is TGTGCCATCAGTGAGTCGACGGAGAGGGAGACCGGGGAGCTGTTTTTT.

The genes are TRBV19 and TRBJ1-4; a possible D gene is TRBD1 (5 bases). Trimming took 5 bases from V and 8 from J, leaving 18 bases between them. This CDR3 has 15 residues. Germline CDR1 and CDR2: LNHDA and SQIVND (reference sequence). This CDR3 reads CASSPQGYDGEKLFF. The CDR3 region has the DNA TGTGCCAGTAGTCCTCAGGGATACGACGGGGAAAAACTGTTTTTT.

This clonotype was seen at least ten times. The CDR3 reads CASTTWETGGYEQYF. For the CDR3, the DNA is TGTGCCAGCACCACATGGGAGACAGGGGGATACGAGCAGTACTTC. The gene calls are TRBV28 and TRBJ2-7; 9 bases agree with TRBD1. Germline trimming cut 7 bases from V and 4 bases from J; bases unmatched to any gene: 11. CDR1 and CDR2 (germline): MDHEN, SYDVKM. The CDR3 runs to 15 residues. Combining the CDR3 with reference TRBV28 and TRBJ2-7 gives the whole variable domain DVKVTQSSRYLVKRTGEKVFLECVQDMDHENMFWYRQDPGLGLRLIYFSYDVKMKEKGDIPEGYSVSREKKERFSLILESASTNQTSMYLCASTTWETGGYEQYFGPGTRLTVT.

This clonotype was seen a handful of times. At one boundary the junction diverges from the germline segment, which might be a read error. The V gene is TRBV7-7, the J gene TRBJ2-1; 8 bases line up with TRBD2. Looked up from germline, CDR1 is SSHAT and CDR2 is FNYEAQ (reference sequence). The CDR3 sequence is 16 residues long. The CDR3 nucleotides are TGTGCTAGCAGCTCCGGACTAGCAGGTTCAGGCAATGAGCAGTTCTTC. Amino acids: CASSSGLAGSGNEQFF.

CDR3 bases: TGCAGCGTTGAACAGGGGGCGGGAAAGAATGAAGCTTTCTTT. This codes for CSVEQGAGKNEAFF. The chain employs TRBV29-1 and TRBJ1-1, with TRBD1 matching 8 bases. Unmatched junction bases numbered 9, after V lost 2 bases and J lost 7 bases. Germline loops: CDR1 SQVTM, CDR2 ANQGSEA. The CDR3 length is 14 residues.

The table lists this clonotype with many counts. This sequence joins TRBV7-3 and TRBJ2-1, with 8 bases that match TRBD1. The V and J ends lost 2 bases and 8 bases, in that order; junction bases with no gene match: 8. The V gene's germline CDR1 is SGHTA and CDR2 FQGTGA. There are 15 residues in the CDR3. The chain's CDR3 is CASSLLWTGTDEQFF. Written as DNA, the CDR3 is TGTGCCAGCAGCTTACTGTGGACAGGGACTGATGAGCAGTTCTTC.

This clonotype was observed at least ten times. This chain connects TRBV6-1 to TRBJ2-1; no definite D call. This CDR3 has 12 amino acids. Trimming shortened V by 6 bases and J by 9 bases, and 12 bases separated the two germline ends. From germline, CDR1 is MNHNS and CDR2 SASEGT. CDR3 DNA: TGTGCCAGCAGCCTTCTAGGTGGTGAGCAGTTCTTC. Translation: CASSLLGGEQFF.

V usage is TRBV5-1 and J usage is TRBJ2-1; TRBD1 agrees at 8 bases. Judging by the DNA end, TRBJ2-5 fits better; the J call may be wrong. Per germline, CDR1 SGHRS and CDR2 YFSETQ. The CDR3 is 14 residues long. The CDR3 nucleotides are TGCGCCAGCAGCAGCTCAGGGGGCTTTGAGACCCAGTACTTC. It translates to CASSSSGGFETQYF.